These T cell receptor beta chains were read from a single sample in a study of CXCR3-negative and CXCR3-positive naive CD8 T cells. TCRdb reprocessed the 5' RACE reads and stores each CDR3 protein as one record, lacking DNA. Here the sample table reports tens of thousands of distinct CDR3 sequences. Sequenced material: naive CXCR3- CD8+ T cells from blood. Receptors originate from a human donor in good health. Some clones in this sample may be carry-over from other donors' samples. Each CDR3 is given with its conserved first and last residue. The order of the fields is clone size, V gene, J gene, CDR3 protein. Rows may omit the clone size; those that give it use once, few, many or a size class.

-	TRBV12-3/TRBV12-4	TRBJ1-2	CASSHNRLGGYTF
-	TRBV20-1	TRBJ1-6	CSARDGEISPLHF
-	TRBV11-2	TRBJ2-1	CASSPGTSGRFYNEQFF
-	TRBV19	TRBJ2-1	CASSIGLAGYNEQFF
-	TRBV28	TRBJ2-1	CASSTGLNSYNEQFF
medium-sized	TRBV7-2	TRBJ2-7	CASSATGAYEQYF
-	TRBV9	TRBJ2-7	CASSETGYEQYF
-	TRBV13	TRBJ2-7	CASSETGRTYEQYF
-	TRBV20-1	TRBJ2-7	CSIGSGRALYEQYF
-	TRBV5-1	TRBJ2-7	CASSDGTSSYEQYF
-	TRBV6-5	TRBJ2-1	CASSYLDRVNYNEQFF
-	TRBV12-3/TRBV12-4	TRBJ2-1	CASTGQGPGNEQFF
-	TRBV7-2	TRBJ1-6	CASTPGQGNSPLHF